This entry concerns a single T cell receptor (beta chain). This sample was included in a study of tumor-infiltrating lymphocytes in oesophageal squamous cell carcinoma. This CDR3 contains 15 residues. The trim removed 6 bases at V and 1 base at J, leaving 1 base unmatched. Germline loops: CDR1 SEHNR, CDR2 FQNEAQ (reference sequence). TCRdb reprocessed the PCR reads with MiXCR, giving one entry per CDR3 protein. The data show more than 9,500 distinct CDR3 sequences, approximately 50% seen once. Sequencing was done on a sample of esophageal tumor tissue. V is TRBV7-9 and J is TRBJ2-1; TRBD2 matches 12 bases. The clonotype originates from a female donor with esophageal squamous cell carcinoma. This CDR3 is CASRTSGGSYNEQFF. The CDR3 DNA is TGTGCCAGCAGGACTAGCGGGGGATCCTACAATGAGCAGTTCTTC. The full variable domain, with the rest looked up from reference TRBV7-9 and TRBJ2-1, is DTGVSQNPRHKITKRGQNVTFRCDPISEHNRLYWYRQTLGQGPEFLTYFQNEAQLEKSRLLSDRFSAERPKGSFSTLEIQRTEQGDSAMYLCASRTSGGSYNEQFFGPGTRLTVL.